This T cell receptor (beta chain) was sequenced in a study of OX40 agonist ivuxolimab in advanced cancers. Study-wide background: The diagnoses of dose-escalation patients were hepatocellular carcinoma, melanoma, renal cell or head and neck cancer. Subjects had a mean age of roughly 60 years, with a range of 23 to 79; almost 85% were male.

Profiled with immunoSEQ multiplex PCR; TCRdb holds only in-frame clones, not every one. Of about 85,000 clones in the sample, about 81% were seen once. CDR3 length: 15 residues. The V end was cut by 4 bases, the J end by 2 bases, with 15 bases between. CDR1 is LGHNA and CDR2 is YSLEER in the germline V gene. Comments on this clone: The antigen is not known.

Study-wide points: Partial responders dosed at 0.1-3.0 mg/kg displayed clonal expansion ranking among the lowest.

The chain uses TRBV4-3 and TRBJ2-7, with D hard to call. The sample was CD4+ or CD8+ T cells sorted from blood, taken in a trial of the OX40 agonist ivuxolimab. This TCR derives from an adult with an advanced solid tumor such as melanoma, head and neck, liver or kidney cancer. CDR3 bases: TGCGCCAGCAGCCCTACATCTGGAGACCCCTACGAGCAGTACTTC. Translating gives CASSPTSGDPYEQYF.